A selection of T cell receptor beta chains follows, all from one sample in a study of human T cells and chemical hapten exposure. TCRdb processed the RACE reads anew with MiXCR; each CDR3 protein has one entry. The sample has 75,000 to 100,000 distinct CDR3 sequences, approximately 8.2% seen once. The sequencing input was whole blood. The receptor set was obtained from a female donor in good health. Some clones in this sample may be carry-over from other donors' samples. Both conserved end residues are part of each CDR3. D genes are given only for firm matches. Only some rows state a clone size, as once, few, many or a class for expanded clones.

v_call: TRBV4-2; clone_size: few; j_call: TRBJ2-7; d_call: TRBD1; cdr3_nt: TGTGCCAGCAGCCAAGAAGCCCGCGGACAGGGTCCCTACGAGCAGTACTTC; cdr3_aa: CASSQEARGQGPYEQYF
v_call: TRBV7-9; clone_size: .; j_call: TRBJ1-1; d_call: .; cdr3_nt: TGTGCCAGCAGCTCCGGGCTCCCTGAAGCTTTCTTT; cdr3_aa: CASSSGLPEAFF
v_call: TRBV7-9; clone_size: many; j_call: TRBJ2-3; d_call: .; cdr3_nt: TGTGCCAGCAGCTTGGTGGGGGGAGATACGCAGTATTTT; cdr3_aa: CASSLVGGDTQYF
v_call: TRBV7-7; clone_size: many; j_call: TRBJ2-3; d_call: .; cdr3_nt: TGTGCTAGCAGCTTAAATAACGGTGCAGATACGCAGTATTTT; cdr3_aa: CASSLNNGADTQYF
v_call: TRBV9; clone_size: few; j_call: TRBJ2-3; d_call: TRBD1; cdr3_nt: TGTGCCAGCAGCGCGGGACAGACACATAGCACAGATACGCAGTATTTT; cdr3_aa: CASSAGQTHSTDTQYF
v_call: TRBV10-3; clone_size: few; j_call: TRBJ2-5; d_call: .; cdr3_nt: TGTGCCATCAGTGAGTCGGAAGCGGAAGAGACCCAGTACTTC; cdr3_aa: CAISESEAEETQYF
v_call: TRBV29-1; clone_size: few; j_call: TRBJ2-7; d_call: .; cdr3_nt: TGCAGCGTTGAAGAGGCCTCCGAGCAGTACTTC; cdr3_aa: CSVEEASEQYF
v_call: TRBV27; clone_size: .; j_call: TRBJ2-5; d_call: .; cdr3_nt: TGTGCCCCCCAGAGGGTGTGGGGAGAGACCCAGTACTTC; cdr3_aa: CAPQRVWGETQYF
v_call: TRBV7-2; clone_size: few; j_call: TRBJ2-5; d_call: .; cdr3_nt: TGTGCCAGCAGCTTAGTCGTAGCGCGGGACCAAGAGACCCAGTACTTC; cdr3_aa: CASSLVVARDQETQYF
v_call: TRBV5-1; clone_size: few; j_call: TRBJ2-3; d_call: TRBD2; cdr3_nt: TGCGCCAGCAGCTTGGATGGAACTAGCGGGATAGATACGCAGTATTTT; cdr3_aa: CASSLDGTSGIDTQYF
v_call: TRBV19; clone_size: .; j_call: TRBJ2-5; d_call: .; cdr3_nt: TGTGCTAGTAGTCCACCGGGACCTATAAAGGGGACCCAGTACTTC; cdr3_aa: CASSPPGPIKGTQYF
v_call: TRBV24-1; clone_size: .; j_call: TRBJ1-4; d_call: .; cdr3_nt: TGTGCCACCAGTGATTTTGAGGACGGTAATGAAAAACTGTTTTTT; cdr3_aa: CATSDFEDGNEKLFF
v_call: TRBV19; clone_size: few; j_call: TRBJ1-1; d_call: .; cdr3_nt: TGTGCCAGTAGTATAGGACAGCAGAACACTGAAGCTTTCTTT; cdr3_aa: CASSIGQQNTEAFF
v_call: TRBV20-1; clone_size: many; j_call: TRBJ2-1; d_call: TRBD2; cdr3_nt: TGCAGTGGGACTAGCGCTTACAATGAGCAGTTCTTC; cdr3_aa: CSGTSAYNEQFF
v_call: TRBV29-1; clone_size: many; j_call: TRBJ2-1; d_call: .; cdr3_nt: TGCGGATTCCCCAGGTCCAACAATGAGCAGTTCTTC; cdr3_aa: CGFPRSNNEQFF
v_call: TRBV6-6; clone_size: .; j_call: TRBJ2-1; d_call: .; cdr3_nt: TGTGCCAGCAGTTACGGGGTTTACAATGAGCAGTTCTTC; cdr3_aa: CASSYGVYNEQFF
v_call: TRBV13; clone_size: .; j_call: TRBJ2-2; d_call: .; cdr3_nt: TGTGCCAGCAAGGAGGCCGACACCGGGGAGCTGTTTTTT; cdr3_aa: CASKEADTGELFF
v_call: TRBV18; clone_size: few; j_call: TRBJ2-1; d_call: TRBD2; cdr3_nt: TGTGCCAGCTCACCGGGGCTTGGCGGGAGGGCCAAGGATGAGCAGTTCTTC; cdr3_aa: CASSPGLGGRAKDEQFF
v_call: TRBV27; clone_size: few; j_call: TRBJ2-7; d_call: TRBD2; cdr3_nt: TGTGCCAGCAGACTAGCGGGGGGCTACGAGCAGTACTTC; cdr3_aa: CASRLAGGYEQYF
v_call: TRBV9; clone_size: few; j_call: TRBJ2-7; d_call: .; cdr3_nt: TGTGCCAGCAGCCCACCGGGGAGTTTCTCCTACGAGCAGTACTTC; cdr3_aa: CASSPPGSFSYEQYF
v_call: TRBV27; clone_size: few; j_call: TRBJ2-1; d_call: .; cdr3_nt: TGTGCCAGCGAAGGGGTGGGCCGTCTTGGTAATGAGCAGTTCTTC; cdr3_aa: CASEGVGRLGNEQFF
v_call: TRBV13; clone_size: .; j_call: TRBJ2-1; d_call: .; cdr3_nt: TGTGCCAGCAGCTTAGGCTCCCCCCACAGGTTCTACAATGAGCAGTTCTTC; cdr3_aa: CASSLGSPHRFYNEQFF
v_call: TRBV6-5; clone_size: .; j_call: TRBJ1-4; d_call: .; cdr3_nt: TGTGCCAGCAGTCCGGGACGGGCCTCTCATGCAACTAATGAAAAACTGTTTTTT; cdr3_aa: CASSPGRASHATNEKLFF
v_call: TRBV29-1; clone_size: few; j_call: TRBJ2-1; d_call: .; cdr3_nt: TGCAGCGTTGAGATTCAGTCCTACAATGAGCAGTTCTTC; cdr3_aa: CSVEIQSYNEQFF
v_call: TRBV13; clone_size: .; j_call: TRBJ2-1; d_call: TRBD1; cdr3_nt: TGTGCCAGCAGCCCCCAGGACAGGGCGGATGAGCAGTTCTTC; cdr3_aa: CASSPQDRADEQFF
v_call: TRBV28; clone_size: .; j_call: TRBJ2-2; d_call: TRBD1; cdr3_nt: TGTGCCAGCAGTTTATGGACAGGGGTGGTCGGGGAGCTGTTTTTT; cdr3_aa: CASSLWTGVVGELFF
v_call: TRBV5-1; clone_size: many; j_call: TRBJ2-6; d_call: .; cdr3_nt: TGCGCCAGCCGGACTGGGGTTGCGACTGGGGCCAACGTCCTGACTTTC; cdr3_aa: CASRTGVATGANVLTF
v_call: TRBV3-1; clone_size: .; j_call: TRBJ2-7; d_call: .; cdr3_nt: TGTGCCAGCAGCCAAGAGCGGTCCGGGCCCCACGAGCAGTACTTC; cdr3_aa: CASSQERSGPHEQYF
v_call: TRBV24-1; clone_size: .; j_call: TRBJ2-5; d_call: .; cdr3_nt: TGTGCCACCAGTGATCATAGGGGGGGGGAGACCCAGTACTTC; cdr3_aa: CATSDHRGGETQYF
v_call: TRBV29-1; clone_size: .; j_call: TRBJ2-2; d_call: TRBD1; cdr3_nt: TGCAGCGTTGAGACAGGGGACACCGGGGAGCTGTTTTTT; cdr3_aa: CSVETGDTGELFF
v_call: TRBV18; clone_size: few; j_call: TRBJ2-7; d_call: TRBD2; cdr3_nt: TGTGCCAGCTCCCCGGCGGGAGCCTACGAGCAGTACTTC; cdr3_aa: CASSPAGAYEQYF
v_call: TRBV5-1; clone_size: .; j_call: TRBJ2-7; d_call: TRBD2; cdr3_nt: TGCGCCAGCACCCTCGGGACTAGCGGGAGGCCCTACGAGCAGTACTTC; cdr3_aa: CASTLGTSGRPYEQYF
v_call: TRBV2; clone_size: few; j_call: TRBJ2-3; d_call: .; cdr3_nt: TGTGCCAGCAGTGATACGGGATACCCCCCTAGCACAGATACGCAGTATTTT; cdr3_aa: CASSDTGYPPSTDTQYF
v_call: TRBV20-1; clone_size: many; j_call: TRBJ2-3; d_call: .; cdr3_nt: TGCAGTGCTAGAGTCCCCGAGCGGAGCACAGATACGCAGTATTTT; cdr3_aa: CSARVPERSTDTQYF
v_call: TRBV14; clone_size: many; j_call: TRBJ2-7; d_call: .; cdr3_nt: TGTGCCAGCAGCCTGGGGGTGGGTGCCTACGAGCAGTACTTC; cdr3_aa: CASSLGVGAYEQYF
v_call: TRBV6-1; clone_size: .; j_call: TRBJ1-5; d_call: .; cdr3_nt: TGTGCCACACAGCCGGGGGGCCTCCTTTTCGGGAATCAGCCCCAGCATTTT; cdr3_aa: CATQPGGLLFGNQPQHF
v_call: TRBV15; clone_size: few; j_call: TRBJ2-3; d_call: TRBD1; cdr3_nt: TGTGCCACCAGCAGAGATCATATCGGACAGGGAGGCACAGATACGCAGTATTTT; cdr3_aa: CATSRDHIGQGGTDTQYF
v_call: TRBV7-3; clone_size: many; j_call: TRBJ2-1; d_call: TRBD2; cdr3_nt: TGTGCCAGCAGCCCGACTAGCGGGGATTACAATGAGCAGTTCTTC; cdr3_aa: CASSPTSGDYNEQFF
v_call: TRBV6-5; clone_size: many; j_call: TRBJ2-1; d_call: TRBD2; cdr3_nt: TGTGCCAGCAGTTACTCAGCGGGGCAAGTAGAGCAGTTCTTC; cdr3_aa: CASSYSAGQVEQFF
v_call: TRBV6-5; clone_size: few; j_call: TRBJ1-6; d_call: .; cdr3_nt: TGTGCCAGCAGTTACGACGGGCCCCTTTCTCCCCTCCACTTT; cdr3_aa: CASSYDGPLSPLHF
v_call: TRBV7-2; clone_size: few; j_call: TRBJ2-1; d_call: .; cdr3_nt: TGTGCCAGCAGCTTAGAGTCCCAGGGATGGGATGAGCAGTTCTTC; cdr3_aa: CASSLESQGWDEQFF
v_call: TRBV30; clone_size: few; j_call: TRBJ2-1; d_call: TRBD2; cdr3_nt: TGTGCCTGGATACGTGGGACTAGCGGACAATACAATGAGCAGTTCTTC; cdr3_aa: CAWIRGTSGQYNEQFF
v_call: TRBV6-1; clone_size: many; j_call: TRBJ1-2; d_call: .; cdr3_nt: TGTGCCAGCAGTGAAAGTTATCCCGGGGGTCCGAACTATGGCTACACCTTC; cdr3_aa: CASSESYPGGPNYGYTF
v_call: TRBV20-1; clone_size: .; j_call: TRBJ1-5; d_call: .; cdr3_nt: TGCAGTGCAGCCACGAGTAGCAATCAGCCCCAGCATTTT; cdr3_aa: CSAATSSNQPQHF